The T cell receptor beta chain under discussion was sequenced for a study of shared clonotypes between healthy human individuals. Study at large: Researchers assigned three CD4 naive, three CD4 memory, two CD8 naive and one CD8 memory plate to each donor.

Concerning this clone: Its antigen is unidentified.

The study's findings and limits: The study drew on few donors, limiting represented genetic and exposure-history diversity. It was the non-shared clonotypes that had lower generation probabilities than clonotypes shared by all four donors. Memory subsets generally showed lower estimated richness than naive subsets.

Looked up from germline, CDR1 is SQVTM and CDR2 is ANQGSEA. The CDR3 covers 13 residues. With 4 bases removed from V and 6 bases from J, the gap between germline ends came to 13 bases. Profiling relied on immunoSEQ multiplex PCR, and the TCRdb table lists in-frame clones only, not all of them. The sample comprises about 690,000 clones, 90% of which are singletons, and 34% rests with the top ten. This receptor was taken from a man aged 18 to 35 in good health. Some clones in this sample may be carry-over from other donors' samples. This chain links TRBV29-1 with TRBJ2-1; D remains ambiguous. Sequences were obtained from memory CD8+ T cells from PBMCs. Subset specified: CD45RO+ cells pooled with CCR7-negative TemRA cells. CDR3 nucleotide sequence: TGCAGCGTTGTGGTAGTTGTTGTCAATGAGCAGTTCTTC. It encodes CSVVVVVVNEQFF.